This passage covers 25 T cell receptor beta chains from one sample sequenced in a study of response to subunit inactivated influenza vaccine. TCRdb re-called the RT-PCR reads with MiXCR, one entry per CDR3 protein. The sample holds 530,000 or so distinct CDR3 sequences, approximately 12% seen once. Sample: PBMCs from blood, taken on the day of vaccination. Receptors originate from a man aged 45-65 years who received an inactivated influenza vaccine.

A few counts support this clonotype. This chain links TRBV20-1 with TRBJ2-3, with 11 bases identical to TRBD2. There are 15 residues in the CDR3. From germline, CDR1 is DFQATT and CDR2 SNEGSKA (reference sequence). The V gene end was trimmed by 2 bases and the J gene end by 7 bases; junction bases not matched to a gene: 8. CDR3 DNA: TGCAGTGCTAGACCACTAGCGGGAGTATCTAATACGCAGTATTTT. Translation: CSARPLAGVSNTQYF.

In its sample, this clonotype was seen a few times. The genes are TRBV5-5 and TRBJ2-7; 8 positions match TRBD1. The CDR3 length is 14 residues. V lost 2 bases to trimming and J lost 4 bases; unmatched junction nucleotides: 5. Germline V gene sequence: CDR1 SGHKS, CDR2 YYEKEE (reference sequence). The CDR3 is CASSLLTGGYEQYF. Here the CDR3 DNA reads TGTGCCAGCAGCTTACTAACAGGGGGTTACGAGCAGTACTTC.

This clonotype occurred many times. This chain joins TRBV20-1 and TRBJ2-1; TRBD1 aligns across 9 bases. Trimming took 6 bases from V and 3 from J; bases not matched to a gene: 6. Germline CDR1 reads DFQATT; CDR2 reads SNEGSKA (reference sequence). This CDR3 spans 14 amino acids. The CDR3 protein is CSADRGQGYNEQFF. DNA for the CDR3: TGCAGTGCAGATAGGGGACAGGGCTACAATGAGCAGTTCTTC.

The CDR3 is CASSSFGATSGGRDTQYF. Written as DNA, the CDR3 is TGTGCCAGCAGCTCCTTTGGGGCGACTAGCGGGGGAAGAGATACGCAGTATTTT. The V and J genes are TRBV3-1 and TRBJ2-3; 12 nucleotides line up with TRBD2. The CDR3 runs to 18 residues. V trimming: 5 bases; J trimming: 5 bases; junction bases outside the gene matches: 14. Germline V gene lookup returns CDR1 LGHDT and CDR2 YNNKEL (reference sequence).

The gene calls are TRBV20-1 and TRBJ2-7, with D uncertain. The CDR3 length is 12 residues. Germline V lookup: CDR1 DFQATT, CDR2 SNEGSKA (reference sequence). Trimming cost V 3 bases and J 2 bases, with 8 bases left between them. For the CDR3, the DNA is TGCAGTGCTAGTAACCCGGCCTACGAGCAGTACTTC. It translates to CSASNPAYEQYF.

The genes are TRBV7-2 and TRBJ2-3; no definite D call. V was trimmed by 5 bases and J by 0 bases, leaving 9 bases between them. The CDR3 spans 14 residues. Germline assignment: CDR1 SGHTA and CDR2 FQGNSA. The CDR3 sequence is CASSITRSTDTQYF. CDR3 DNA sequence: TGTGCCAGCAGCATTACACGTAGCACAGATACGCAGTATTTT.

This clonotype has a count of ten or more. The chain links TRBV28 to TRBJ2-7, with 7 bases lining up with TRBD2. CDR3 length: 15 amino acids. J gave up 0 bases and V 5 bases, and 7 bases lay outside the gene matches. The germline V gene has CDR1 MDHEN and CDR2 SYDVKM. The CDR3 nucleotides read TGTGCCAGCAGTAGCCCAGCGGGGAGCTCCTACGAGCAGTACTTC. Protein product: CASSSPAGSSYEQYF.

V and J are TRBV3-1 and TRBJ1-6; D is undetermined. Trimming took off 0 bases at V and 8 bases at J, with 5 bases between the two ends. CDR1 is LGHDT, CDR2 YNNKEL, per germline (reference sequence). This CDR3 is 13 amino acids long. The CDR3 sequence is CASSQDLDSPLHF. The CDR3 DNA sequence: TGTGCCAGCAGCCAAGATTTGGATTCACCCCTCCACTTT.

This clonotype was counted many times. The genes are TRBV29-1 and TRBJ2-2; 8 bases map to TRBD1. This CDR3 spans 14 amino acids. V was clipped by 5 bases and J by 3 bases; unmatched bases: 5. Germline lookup yields CDR1 SQVTM and CDR2 ANQGSEA. The CDR3, as DNA: TGCAGCGTTCTAGGGACAGGACACACCGGGGAGCTGTTTTTT. Encoded protein: CSVLGTGHTGELFF.

The chain links TRBV7-2 to TRBJ1-1, with D perhaps TRBD1 (6 bases). The germline V gene has CDR1 SGHTA and CDR2 FQGNSA. The length of the CDR3 is 16 residues. V dropped 5 bases and J dropped 0 bases, with 16 bases sitting between them. Here the CDR3 reads CASSRGYTGLNTEAFF. CDR3 nucleotides: TGTGCCAGCAGCCGAGGGTACACAGGGTTGAACACTGAAGCTTTCTTT.

This clonotype was picked up a small number of times. The chain employs TRBV5-1 and TRBJ2-2; D unclear. The CDR3 is 15 amino acids. Trimming stripped 1 base from V and 3 bases from J, with 10 bases between. CDR1 is SGHRS, CDR2 YFSETQ, per germline. For the CDR3, the DNA is TGCGCCAGCAGCTTGCGGACGGATGACACCGGGGAGCTGTTTTTT. Translation gives CASSLRTDDTGELFF.

The V and J genes are TRBV20-1 and TRBJ2-7; D not resolved. Trimming removed 2 bases at V and 1 base at J, with 12 bases between. Per the germline V gene, CDR1 is DFQATT and CDR2 is SNEGSKA (reference sequence). CDR3 length equals 14 residues. CDR3 coding DNA: TGCAGTGCTAGACCCATCATGGGATCCTACGAGCAGTACTTC. It translates to CSARPIMGSYEQYF.

This clonotype was seen a few times. This sequence joins TRBV20-1 and TRBJ2-7, with 9 bases that match TRBD2. This CDR3 has 13 amino acids. The V and J ends lost 5 bases and 5 bases, in that order; junction bases with no gene match: 7. Germline lookup yields CDR1 DFQATT and CDR2 SNEGSKA (reference sequence). The CDR3 sequence: CSAYSGGANEQYF. The CDR3 nucleotides are TGCAGTGCTTATAGCGGGGGAGCCAACGAGCAGTACTTC.

This chain uses TRBV20-1 with TRBJ2-7, with TRBD2 identical over 9 bases. Germline V gene sequence: CDR1 DFQATT, CDR2 SNEGSKA (reference sequence). The CDR3 length is 12 residues. The V and J ends lost 6 bases and 6 bases, in that order; junction bases with no gene match: 6. The chain's CDR3 is CSANRRGGEQYF. The CDR3 coding sequence is TGCAGTGCGAATAGGCGGGGGGGCGAGCAGTACTTC.

The sample holds a few counts of this clonotype. DNA of the CDR3: TGTGCCAGCTCACCACAAGGAAACGGGGAGCTGTTTTTT. It encodes CASSPQGNGELFF. The rearrangement joins TRBV18 to TRBJ2-2, with D uncertain. This CDR3 contains 13 residues. V was trimmed by 1 base and J by 7 bases, leaving 7 bases between them. Germline CDR1 KGHSH, CDR2 LQKENI. Filled out from reference TRBV18 and TRBJ2-2, the complete variable domain reads NAGVMQNPRHLVRRRGQEARLRCSPMKGHSHVYWYRQLPEEGLKFMVYLQKENIIDESGMPKERFSAEFPKEGPSILRIQQVVRGDSAAYFCASSPQGNGELFFGEGSRLTVL.

J is TRBJ2-1 and V is TRBV5-1, with TRBD1 as a possible D gene (6 bases). The CDR3 is made up of 11 amino acids. V was cut by 2 bases and J by 15 bases, with 12 bases left in between. Germline values: CDR1 SGHRS, CDR2 YFSETQ. CDR3 bases: TGCGCCAGCAGCTTACAGGGTGATTGGTTCTTC. Protein: CASSLQGDWFF.

The chain's CDR3 is CSVDGGRAYNEQFF. CDR3 in DNA: TGCAGCGTTGACGGAGGGAGGGCCTACAATGAGCAGTTCTTC. The rearrangement joins TRBV29-1 to TRBJ2-1; the match to TRBD2 covers 7 bases. V shed 3 bases, J shed 2 bases, and the junction held 4 bases outside the gene matches. Germline lookup yields CDR1 SQVTM and CDR2 ANQGSEA. The CDR3 length is 14 residues.

The table lists this clonotype with many counts. The V and J genes are TRBV29-1 and TRBJ2-1, with 11 positions matching TRBD2. J was trimmed by 4 bases and V by 0 bases; bases with no gene match: 2. CDR1 SQVTM and CDR2 ANQGSEA come from the germline V gene. There are 15 residues in the CDR3. The CDR3 DNA reads TGCAGCGTTGAAGAACTAGCGGGGGCTTACAATGAGCAGTTCTTC. Protein sequence: CSVEELAGAYNEQFF.

This clonotype was counted many times. This chain uses TRBV14 with TRBJ2-5, with TRBD2 identical over 9 bases. Trimming removed 1 base from V and 0 bases from J; junction bases left unmatched: 9. The CDR3 is 18 residues long. The germline CDR1 and CDR2 sequences are SGHDN and FVKESK. CDR3 nucleotides: TGTGCCAGCAGCCAAGTTGGGCCAGCGGGGGGCCACCAAGAGACCCAGTACTTC. This sequence encodes CASSQVGPAGGHQETQYF.

This clonotype has a handful of counts. The chain has TRBV6-5 and TRBJ1-2; 10 bases align to TRBD1. With V trimmed by 0 bases and J by 8 bases, 12 bases remained unmatched. Germline V lookup: CDR1 MNHEY, CDR2 SVGAGI. The CDR3 is 17 residues long. This chain's CDR3 is CASSYSSLWDRGLGYTF. The CDR3, as DNA: TGTGCCAGCAGTTACTCGAGTTTGTGGGACAGGGGACTAGGCTACACCTTC.

Ten or more counts support this clonotype. CDR3 nucleotide sequence: TGCAGCGTTGAATCAGGGGGCTCGGAGACCCAGTACTTC. Protein sequence: CSVESGGSETQYF. The J gene is TRBJ2-5, the V gene TRBV29-1; TRBD1 matches at 8 bases. This CDR3 is 13 amino acids long. V was clipped by 2 bases and J by 5 bases; unmatched bases: 4. Germline lookup yields CDR1 SQVTM and CDR2 ANQGSEA.

The V call is TRBV6-5, the J call TRBJ1-2, with a possible D match to TRBD1 (5 bases). The ends were cut back, 6 bases at V and 4 bases at J, with 9 bases in the middle. CDR3 length: 12 amino acids. The germline V gene has CDR1 MNHEY and CDR2 SVGAGI. The CDR3 DNA follows: TGTGCCAGCAGACAGGAGACCTATGGCTACACCTTC. Translation gives CASRQETYGYTF.

Only a few counts were recorded for this clonotype. The chain combines TRBV4-3 with TRBJ1-6, with D hard to call. Trimming stripped 0 bases from V and 7 bases from J, with 13 bases between. This CDR3 region has 16 residues. The germline gives CDR1 LGHNA, CDR2 YSLEER. CDR3 DNA: TGCGCCAGCAGCCAAGACCCACCCGGTGGGAATTCACCCCTCCACTTT. Translation: CASSQDPPGGNSPLHF.

The J gene is TRBJ2-2, the V gene TRBV20-1; the D gene is possibly TRBD2 (6 bases). V lost 1 base and J 1 base, leaving 13 bases between the germline ends. There are 16 residues in the CDR3. Germline V CDR1 and CDR2: DFQATT, SNEGSKA (reference sequence). The CDR3 DNA reads as TGCAGTGCTAGAGTCGCTTGGCGGGGGAACACCGGGGAGCTGTTTTTT. The encoded protein is CSARVAWRGNTGELFF.

There are a few counts of this clonotype. The V call is TRBV7-6, the J call TRBJ2-5; D gene ambiguous. The germline gives CDR1 SGHVS, CDR2 FNYEAQ. The V end lost 4 bases, the J end lost 5 bases, and 5 bases lay between the germline ends. This CDR3 has 11 residues. CDR3 DNA: TGTGCCAGCAGCTCGTATGAGACCCAGTACTTC. This gives the protein CASSSYETQYF.